The 13 T cell receptor beta chains reported below all come from one sample, sequenced in a study of cytomegalovirus exposure and HLA in healthy donors. PCR involved 60 Vbeta and 13 Jbeta primers. Sequenced by immunoSEQ multiplex PCR; TCRdb stores in-frame clones only, minus some. The profile shows about 110,000 clones, just under 70% of them singletons. Sequenced sample: PBMCs. Source of these receptors: a woman in her 70s in good health and CMV-seropositive.

The V gene is TRBV30, the J gene TRBJ1-2; 9 bases agree with TRBD1. V lost 1 base to trimming and J lost 6 bases; unmatched junction nucleotides: 9. This CDR3 region has 15 residues. CDR1 GTSNPN and CDR2 SVGIG come from the germline V gene (reference sequence). CDR3 nucleotide sequence: TGTGCCTGGAGTGCCAGGTCAACAGGGGGCGATGGCTACACCTTC. Its protein product is CAWSARSTGGDGYTF.

The chain recombines TRBV19 with TRBJ2-5; 10 nucleotides match TRBD1. J was trimmed by 4 bases and V by 1 base; bases with no gene match: 3. CDR3 length: 15 amino acids. In germline, CDR1 is LNHDA, CDR2 SQIVND (reference sequence). CDR3 sequence reads: CASSIGDRGGETQYF. The CDR3 DNA sequence: TGTGCCAGTAGTATAGGGGACAGGGGTGGAGAGACCCAGTACTTC.

The chain employs TRBV9 and TRBJ2-2, with a tentative D call TRBD1 (5 bases). Germline lookup yields CDR1 SGDLS and CDR2 YYNGEE. The CDR3 covers 15 residues. V was clipped by 0 bases and J by 0 bases, with 6 bases between them. CDR3 coding DNA: TGTGCCAGCAGCGTAGGACAGCCGAACACCGGGGAGCTGTTTTTT. The encoded protein is CASSVGQPNTGELFF.

This sequence joins TRBV10-3 and TRBJ1-5; a weak D match, TRBD1 (6 bases). The germline V gene has CDR1 ENHRY and CDR2 SYGVKD. Trimming left V 0 bases short and J 15 bases short, with 15 bases between. The CDR3 runs 13 residues. CDR3 residues: CAISESTGLMGHF. CDR3 coding DNA: TGTGCCATCAGTGAGTCGACAGGCCTAATGGGGCATTTT.

The V gene is TRBV4-2, the J gene TRBJ1-4; 10 nucleotides line up with TRBD1. The CDR3 runs 16 residues. V dropped 0 bases and J dropped 2; count of bases not matched to a gene: 0. Looked up from germline, CDR1 is LGHNA and CDR2 is YNFKEQ. The CDR3 nucleotides are TGTGCCAGCAGCCAAGAGGGACAGGGGACTAATGAAAAACTGTTTTTT. Its translation: CASSQEGQGTNEKLFF.

This clone showed up just once. The V gene is TRBV6-6, the J gene TRBJ1-1; D might be TRBD1 (6 bases). Germline V gene lookup returns CDR1 MNHNY and CDR2 SVGAGI (reference sequence). CDR3 size: 13 residues. The V and J ends lost 6 bases and 5 bases respectively, with 13 bases between them. The CDR3 sequence: CASSNVGGTEAFF. Here the CDR3 DNA reads TGTGCCAGCAGCAACGTAGGGGGTACTGAAGCTTTCTTT.

The genes are TRBV19 and TRBJ1-2, with D possibly being TRBD1 (5 bases). Trimming pared 3 bases from V and 6 bases from J, leaving 11 bases between. The germline V gene has CDR1 LNHDA and CDR2 SQIVND (reference sequence). This CDR3 contains 13 residues. CDR3 sequence (DNA): TGTGCCAGTAGTATTACCAGGGTGGATGGCTACACCTTC. Protein sequence: CASSITRVDGYTF.

The chain employs TRBV30 and TRBJ1-5; D may be TRBD1 (6 bases). CDR1 is GTSNPN and CDR2 is SVGIG in the germline V gene (reference sequence). Between the trimmed V and J ends, which lost 5 bases and 4 bases, there was a span of 12 bases. The CDR3 has 13 residues. CDR3 loop: CAWDPGTNQPQHF. Written as DNA, the CDR3 is TGTGCCTGGGACCCCGGGACAAATCAGCCCCAGCATTTT.

V usage is TRBV11-1 and J usage is TRBJ1-5; 7 bases match TRBD1. This CDR3 is 13 amino acids long. CDR1 is SGHAT, CDR2 FQDESV, per germline (reference sequence). The ends lost 5 bases at V and 4 bases at J; junction bases unmatched: 2. CDR3 sequence reads: CASSPGQNQPQHF. CDR3 nucleotide sequence: TGTGCCAGCAGCCCGGGACAGAATCAGCCCCAGCATTTT.

This sequence joins TRBV10-3 and TRBJ2-3, with 8 bases matching TRBD1. Germline assignment: CDR1 ENHRY and CDR2 SYGVKD. With V trimmed by 6 bases and J by 0 bases, 14 bases remained unmatched. The CDR3 totals 18 residues. The CDR3 reads CAISRDRPRFSSTDTQYF. CDR3 nucleotide sequence: TGTGCCATCAGCCGGGACAGGCCTAGATTTTCTAGCACAGATACGCAGTATTTT.

The genes are TRBV19 and TRBJ2-3, with TRBD1 matching over 10 bases. The V segment lost 6 bases and the J segment 4 bases; nucleotides outside the gene matches: 4. This CDR3 region has 14 residues. Per the germline V gene, CDR1 is LNHDA and CDR2 is SQIVND (reference sequence). CDR3 amino acids: CASRRQGAADTQYF. Here the CDR3 DNA reads TGTGCCAGTAGGCGACAGGGGGCGGCAGATACGCAGTATTTT.

V usage is TRBV7-2 and J usage is TRBJ1-1, with TRBD1 as a possible D gene (6 bases). Trimming took off 1 base at V and 1 base at J, with 13 bases between the two ends. The length of the CDR3 is 16 residues. The germline V gene has CDR1 SGHTA and CDR2 FQGNSA. DNA for the CDR3: TGTGCCAGCAGCTTAGTGGGGGCTCTTACGAACACTGAAGCTTTCTTT. Amino acid sequence: CASSLVGALTNTEAFF.

The J gene is TRBJ1-2, the V gene TRBV5-1; 9 positions agree with TRBD1. The CDR3 loop spans 14 amino acids. Losses at the gene ends were 4 bases for V and 5 bases for J; bases not matched to a gene: 6. Germline loops: CDR1 SGHRS, CDR2 YFSETQ. CDR3: CASSNGTGRYGYTF. In DNA form, the CDR3 reads TGCGCCAGCAGCAACGGGACAGGGAGATATGGCTACACCTTC.